One sample yielded the 3 T cell receptor beta chains listed below, sequenced in a study of follicular helper T cells after annual influenza vaccination. Sequenced by immunoSEQ multiplex PCR; TCRdb stores in-frame clones only, minus some. The sample lists about 480 clones, 84% seen once, with 3.7% in the top ten. The time point was: 2015-2016 season, 7 days after influenza vaccination. This sample comprised CXCR5+ CD38+ circulating T follicular helper cells from blood, obtained 7 days after influenza vaccination. As for subset: circulating Tfh, non-naive CD4+CXCR5+PD-1+ (ICOS+CD38+ or ICOS-CD38-). These receptors were collected from an adult who received the influenza vaccine.

The chain couples TRBV5-8 to TRBJ2-5, with unresolved D. Germline CDR1 reads SGHTS; CDR2 reads YDEGEE. Between the trimmed V and J ends, which lost 3 bases and 8 bases, there was a span of 20 bases. The CDR3 is made up of 15 amino acids. The DNA for the CDR3 is TGTGCCAGCAGCTCCGGAACGAGGACGGTTCGAACCCAGTACTTC. Translation gives CASSSGTRTVRTQYF.

V usage is TRBV19 and J usage is TRBJ2-3; tentative D call: TRBD1 (5 bases). Trimming stripped 5 bases from V and 2 bases from J, with 14 bases between. The length of the CDR3 is 15 residues. CDR1 is LNHDA and CDR2 is SQIVND in the germline V gene (reference sequence). CDR3 loop: CASSPDTLYTDTQYF. CDR3 nucleotide sequence: TGTGCCAGTAGTCCGGACACCCTATACACAGATACGCAGTATTTT.

This clone has only a few counts. The genes are TRBV6-1 and TRBJ1-5, with TRBD1 identical over 7 bases. V shed 3 bases and J 4 bases; nucleotides not matched to a gene: 6. The CDR3 spans 15 residues. Looked up from germline, CDR1 is MNHNS and CDR2 is SASEGT. CDR3 region: CASSDPRQGNQPQHF. The CDR3 DNA is TGTGCCAGCAGTGACCCGCGACAGGGAAATCAGCCCCAGCATTTT.